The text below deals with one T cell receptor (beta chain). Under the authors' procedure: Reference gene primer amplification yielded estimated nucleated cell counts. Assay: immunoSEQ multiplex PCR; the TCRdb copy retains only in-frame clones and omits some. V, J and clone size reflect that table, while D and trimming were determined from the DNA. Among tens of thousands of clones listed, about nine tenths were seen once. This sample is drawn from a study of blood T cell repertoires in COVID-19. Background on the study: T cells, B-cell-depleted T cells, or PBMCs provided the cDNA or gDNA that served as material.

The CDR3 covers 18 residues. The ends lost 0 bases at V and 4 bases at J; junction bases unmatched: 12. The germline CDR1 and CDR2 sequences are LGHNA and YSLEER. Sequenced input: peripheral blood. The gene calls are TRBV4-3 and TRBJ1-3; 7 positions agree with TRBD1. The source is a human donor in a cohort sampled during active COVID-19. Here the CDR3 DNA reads TGCGCCAGCAGCCAAGATCTGCCGACAGGGAATGCAGGAAACACCATATATTTT. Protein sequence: CASSQDLPTGNAGNTIYF.